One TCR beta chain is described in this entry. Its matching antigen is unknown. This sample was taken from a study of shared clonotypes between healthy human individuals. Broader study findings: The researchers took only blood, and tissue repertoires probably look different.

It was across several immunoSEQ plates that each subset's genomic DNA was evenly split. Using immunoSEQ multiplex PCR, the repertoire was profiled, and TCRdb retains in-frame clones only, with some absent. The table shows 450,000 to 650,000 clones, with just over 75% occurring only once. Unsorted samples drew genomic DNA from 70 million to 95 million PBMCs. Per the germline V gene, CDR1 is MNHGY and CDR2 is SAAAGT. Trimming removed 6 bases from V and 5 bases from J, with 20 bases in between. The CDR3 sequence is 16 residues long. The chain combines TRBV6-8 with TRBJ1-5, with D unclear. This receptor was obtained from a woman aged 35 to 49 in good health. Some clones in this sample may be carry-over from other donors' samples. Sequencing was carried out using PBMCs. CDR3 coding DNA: TGTGCCAGCAGCCACACGACCGAAAGGAACGATCAGCCCCAGCATTTT. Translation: CASSHTTERNDQPQHF.